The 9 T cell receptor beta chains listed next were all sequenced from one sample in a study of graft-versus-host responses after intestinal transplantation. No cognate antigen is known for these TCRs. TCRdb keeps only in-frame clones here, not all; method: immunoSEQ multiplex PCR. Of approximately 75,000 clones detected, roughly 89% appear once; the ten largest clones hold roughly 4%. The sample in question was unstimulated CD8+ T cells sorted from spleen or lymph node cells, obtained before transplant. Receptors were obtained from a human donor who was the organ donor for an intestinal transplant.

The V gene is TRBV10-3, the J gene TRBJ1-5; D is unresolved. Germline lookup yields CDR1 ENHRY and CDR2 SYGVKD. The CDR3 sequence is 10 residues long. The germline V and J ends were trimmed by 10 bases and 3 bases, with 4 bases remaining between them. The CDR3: CATINQPQHF. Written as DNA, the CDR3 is TGTGCCACCATCAATCAGCCCCAGCATTTT.

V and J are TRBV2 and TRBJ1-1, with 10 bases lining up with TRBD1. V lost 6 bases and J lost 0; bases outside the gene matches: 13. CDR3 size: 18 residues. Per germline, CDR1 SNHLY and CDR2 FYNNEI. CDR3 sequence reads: CASSLERDRGRMNTEAFF. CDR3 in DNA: TGTGCCAGCAGCCTGGAGAGGGACAGGGGCCGAATGAACACTGAAGCTTTCTTT.

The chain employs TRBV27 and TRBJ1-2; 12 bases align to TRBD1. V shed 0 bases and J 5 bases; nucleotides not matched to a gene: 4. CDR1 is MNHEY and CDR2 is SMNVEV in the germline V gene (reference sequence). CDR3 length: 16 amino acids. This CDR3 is CASSLSGTGGAYGYTF. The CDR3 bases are TGTGCCAGCAGTTTATCGGGGACAGGGGGCGCTTATGGCTACACCTTC.

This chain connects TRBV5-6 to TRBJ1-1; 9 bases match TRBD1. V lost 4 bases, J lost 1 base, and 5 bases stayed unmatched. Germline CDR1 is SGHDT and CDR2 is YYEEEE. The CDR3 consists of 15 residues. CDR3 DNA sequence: TGTGCCAGCAGCCCGGGACAGGGCGGGAACACTGAAGCTTTCTTT. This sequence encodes CASSPGQGGNTEAFF.

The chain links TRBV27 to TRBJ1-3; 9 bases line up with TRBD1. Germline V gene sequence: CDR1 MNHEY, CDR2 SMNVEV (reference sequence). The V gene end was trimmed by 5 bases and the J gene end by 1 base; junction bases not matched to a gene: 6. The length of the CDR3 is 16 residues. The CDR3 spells CASSPQGATSGNTIYF. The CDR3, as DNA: TGTGCCAGCAGTCCACAGGGGGCGACTTCTGGAAACACCATATATTTT.

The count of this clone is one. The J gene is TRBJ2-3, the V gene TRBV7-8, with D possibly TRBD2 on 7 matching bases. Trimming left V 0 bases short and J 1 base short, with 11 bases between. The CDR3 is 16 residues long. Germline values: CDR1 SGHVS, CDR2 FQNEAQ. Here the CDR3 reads CASSLAGGRGTDTQYF. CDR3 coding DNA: TGTGCCAGCAGCTTAGCGGGGGGGCGGGGCACAGATACGCAGTATTTT. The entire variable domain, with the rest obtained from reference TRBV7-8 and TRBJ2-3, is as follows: GAGVSQSPRYKVAKRGQDVALRCDPISGHVSLFWYQQALGQGPEFLTYFQNEAQLDKSGLPSDRFFAERPEGSVSTLKIQRTQQEDSAVYLCASSLAGGRGTDTQYFGPGTRLTVL.

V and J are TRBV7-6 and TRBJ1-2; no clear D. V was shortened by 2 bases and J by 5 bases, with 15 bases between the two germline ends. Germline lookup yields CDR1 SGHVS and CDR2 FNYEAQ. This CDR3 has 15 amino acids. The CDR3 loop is CASSLTPYSLYGYTF. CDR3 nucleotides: TGTGCCAGCAGCTTAACCCCTTACAGCTTGTATGGCTACACCTTC.

In DNA, the CDR3 is TGCGCCAGCAGTGTTGGCAAGAACACTGAAGCTTTCTTT. As protein: CASSVGKNTEAFF. The rearrangement joins TRBV10-1 to TRBJ1-1; D is unclear. The V end lost 4 bases, the J end lost 1 base, and 7 bases lay between the germline ends. The length of the CDR3 is 13 residues. In germline, CDR1 is WNHNN, CDR2 SYGVQD (reference sequence).

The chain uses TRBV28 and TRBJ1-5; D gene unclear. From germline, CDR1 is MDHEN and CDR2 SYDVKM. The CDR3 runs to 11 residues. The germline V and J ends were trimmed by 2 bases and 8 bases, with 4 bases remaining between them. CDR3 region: CASSLEKPQHF. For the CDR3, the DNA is TGTGCCAGCAGTTTAGAGAAGCCCCAGCATTTT.